This T cell receptor (beta chain) derives from a study of blood T cell repertoires in COVID-19. Study background: The study drew acute and convalescent COVID-19 samples from the United States, Italy and Spain. PBMCs, B-cell-depleted T cells, or T cells were the source of the cDNA or gDNA that made up the material.

Authors' data handling: Nucleated cell number was recorded as an estimate derived from reference gene primer amplification. Profiling relied on immunoSEQ multiplex PCR, and the TCRdb table lists in-frame clones only, not all of them. The D gene and trimming were derived from the DNA, and the V and J assignments and clone size from that table. The data show roughly 380,000 clones, roughly 86% seen once. The trim removed 1 base at V and 3 bases at J, leaving 3 bases unmatched. The CDR3 sequence is 15 residues long. Germline CDR1 SGHAT, CDR2 FQNNGV. This clonotype was sampled from a human donor with acute or convalescent COVID-19. The donor label of this sample is uncertain. The sample comprised peripheral blood. This sequence joins TRBV11-2 and TRBJ2-3, with TRBD2 matching 8 bases. The CDR3 DNA sequence: TGTGCCAGCAGCTTAGTGCGGGGGGTAACAGATACGCAGTATTTT. Translation gives CASSLVRGVTDTQYF.